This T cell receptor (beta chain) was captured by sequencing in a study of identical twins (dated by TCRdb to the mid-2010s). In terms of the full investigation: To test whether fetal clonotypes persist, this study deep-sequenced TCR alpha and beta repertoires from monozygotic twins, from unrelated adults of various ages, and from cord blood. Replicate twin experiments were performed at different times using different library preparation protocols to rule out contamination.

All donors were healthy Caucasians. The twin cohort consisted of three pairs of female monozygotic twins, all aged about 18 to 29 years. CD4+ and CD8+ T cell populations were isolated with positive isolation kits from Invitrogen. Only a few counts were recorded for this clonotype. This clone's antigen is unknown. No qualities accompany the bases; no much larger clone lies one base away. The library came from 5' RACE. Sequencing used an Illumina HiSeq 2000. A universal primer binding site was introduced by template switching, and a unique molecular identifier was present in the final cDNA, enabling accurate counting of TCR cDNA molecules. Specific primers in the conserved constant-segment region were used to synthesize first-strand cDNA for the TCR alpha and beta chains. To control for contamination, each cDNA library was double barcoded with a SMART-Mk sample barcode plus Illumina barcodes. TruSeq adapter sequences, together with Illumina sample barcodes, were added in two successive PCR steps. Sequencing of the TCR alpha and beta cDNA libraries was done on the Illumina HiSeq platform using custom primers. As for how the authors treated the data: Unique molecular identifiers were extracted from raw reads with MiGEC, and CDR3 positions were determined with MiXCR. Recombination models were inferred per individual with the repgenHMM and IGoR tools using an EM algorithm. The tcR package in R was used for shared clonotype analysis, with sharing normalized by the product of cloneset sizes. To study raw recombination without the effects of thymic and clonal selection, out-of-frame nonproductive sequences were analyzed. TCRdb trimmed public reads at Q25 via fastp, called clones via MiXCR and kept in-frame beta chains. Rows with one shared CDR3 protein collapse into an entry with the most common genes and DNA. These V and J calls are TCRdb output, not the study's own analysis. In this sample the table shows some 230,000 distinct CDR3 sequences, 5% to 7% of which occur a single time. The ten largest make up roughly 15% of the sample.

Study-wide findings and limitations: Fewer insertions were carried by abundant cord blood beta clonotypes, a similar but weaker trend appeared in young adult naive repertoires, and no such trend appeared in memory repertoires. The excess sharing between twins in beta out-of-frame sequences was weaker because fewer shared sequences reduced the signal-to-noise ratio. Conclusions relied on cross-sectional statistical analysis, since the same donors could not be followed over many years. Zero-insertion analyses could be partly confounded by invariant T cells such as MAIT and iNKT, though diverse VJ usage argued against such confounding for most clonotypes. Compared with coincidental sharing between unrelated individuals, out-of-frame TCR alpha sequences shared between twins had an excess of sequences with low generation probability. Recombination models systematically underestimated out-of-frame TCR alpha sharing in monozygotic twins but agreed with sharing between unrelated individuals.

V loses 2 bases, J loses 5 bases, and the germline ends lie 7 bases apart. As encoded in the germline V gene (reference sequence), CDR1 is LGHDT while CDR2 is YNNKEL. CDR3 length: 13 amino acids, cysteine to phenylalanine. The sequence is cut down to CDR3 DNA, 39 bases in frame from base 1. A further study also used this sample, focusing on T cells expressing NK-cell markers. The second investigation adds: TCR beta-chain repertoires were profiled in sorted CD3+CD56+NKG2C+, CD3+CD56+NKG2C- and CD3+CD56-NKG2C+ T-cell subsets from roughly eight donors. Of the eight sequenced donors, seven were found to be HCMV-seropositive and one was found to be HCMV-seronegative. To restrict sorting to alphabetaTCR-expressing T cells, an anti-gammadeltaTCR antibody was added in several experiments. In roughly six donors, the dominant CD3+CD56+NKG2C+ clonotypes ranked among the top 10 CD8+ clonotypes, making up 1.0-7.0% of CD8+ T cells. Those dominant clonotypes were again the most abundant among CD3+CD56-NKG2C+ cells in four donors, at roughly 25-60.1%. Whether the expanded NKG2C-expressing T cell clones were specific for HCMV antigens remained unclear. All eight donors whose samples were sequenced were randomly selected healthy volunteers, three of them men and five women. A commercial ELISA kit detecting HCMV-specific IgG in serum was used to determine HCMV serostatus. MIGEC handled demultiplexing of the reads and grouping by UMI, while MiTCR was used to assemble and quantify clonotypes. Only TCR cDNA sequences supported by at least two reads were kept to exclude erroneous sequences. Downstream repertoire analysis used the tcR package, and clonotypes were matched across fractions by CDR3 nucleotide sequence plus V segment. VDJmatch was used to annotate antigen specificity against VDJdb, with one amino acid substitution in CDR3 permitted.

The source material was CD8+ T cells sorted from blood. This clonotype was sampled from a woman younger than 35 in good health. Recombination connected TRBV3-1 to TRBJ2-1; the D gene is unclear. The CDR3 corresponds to CASSQPGNNEQFF. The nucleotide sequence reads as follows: TGTGCCAGCAGCCAACCAGGAAACAATGAGCAGTTCTTC.